Sequencing of this T cell receptor (beta chain) was carried out in a study of blood T cell repertoires in COVID-19. Across the study: Whether acute or convalescent, the COVID-19 samples came from the United States, Italy and Spain. From T cells, B-cell-depleted T cells, or PBMCs came the material, which was cDNA or gDNA.

In the source study's methods: Amplification of reference gene primers provided the estimated nucleated cell counts. Some clones are missing from TCRdb's copy, which holds only in-frame ones; the method was immunoSEQ multiplex PCR. That table furnishes V, J and clone size, whereas the DNA furnished D and trimming. Among some 230,000 clones listed, 84% were seen once. Germline loops: CDR1 KGHDR, CDR2 SFDVKD. The CDR3 is 15 residues long. The V gene lost 3 bases and the J gene lost 2 bases, with 11 bases spanning the gap. The specimen sequenced was peripheral blood. The chain recombines TRBV24-1 with TRBJ2-3; D perhaps matches TRBD1 (5 bases). The clonotype comes from a woman aged 55-70 years who had recovered from COVID-19. This CDR3 reads CATSDPQGNTDTQYF. The CDR3 DNA reads TGTGCCACCAGTGATCCCCAGGGCAACACAGATACGCAGTATTTT.